Sequencing of this T cell receptor (beta chain) was carried out in a study of T cells expressing NK-cell markers. Study-level information: All TCR beta repertoires analysed originated from sorted CD3+CD56+NKG2C+, CD3+CD56+NKG2C- and CD3+CD56-NKG2C+ T cells. One of the eight sequenced donors was seronegative, whereas the other seven were HCMV-seropositive. Whole-study results and caveats: There were a handful of donors in whom these clonotypes also led the CD3+CD56-NKG2C+ fraction.

CDR1 SGHRS and CDR2 YFSETQ come from the germline V gene. The CDR3 is 13 residues long. What made the TCR beta cDNA was 5'RACE template switching with UMIs. TCRdb re-called the 5' RACE reads and shows each CDR3 protein once, DNA omitted. The sample has approximately 440,000 distinct CDR3 sequences; the top ten hold under 1.5%. Note on this clonotype: The antigen is undetermined.

This TCR derives from a woman between 45 and 65 years old in good health. The J gene is TRBJ2-1, the V gene TRBV5-1. Input material: blood T cells: a sorted CD56 or NKG2C T cell subset, CD4+ or CD8+ T cells, or bulk PBMC T cells (not recorded which). CDR3 amino acids: CATQLSLNNEQFF.